A single sample is the source of the 31 T cell receptor beta chains below, sequenced in a study of beta chain features in type 1 diabetes. Since all of the isolated RNA was reverse transcribed, expressed TCRB transcripts were what got sequenced. TCRdb keeps only in-frame clones here, not all; method: immunoSEQ multiplex PCR. The data hold 310,000 or so clones, with about 11% observed a single time. Input material: naive CD4+ T cells from blood. These receptor sequences come from a woman aged 25 to 45 in good health.

CDR3 protein: CAWSYQQGVSQPQHF. The CDR3 DNA follows: TGTGCCTGGAGTTATCAACAGGGGGTGTCTCAGCCCCAGCATTTT. The chain couples TRBV30 to TRBJ1-5; the match to TRBD1 covers 8 bases. The CDR3 sequence is 15 residues long. Germline V lookup: CDR1 GTSNPN, CDR2 SVGIG (reference sequence). The junction had 9 bases not matched to a gene; V was cut back by 2 bases and J by 6 bases.

The chain joins TRBV18 to TRBJ2-5; no definite D call. CDR1 and CDR2 (germline): KGHSH, LQKENI. The CDR3 totals 14 residues. V was clipped by 2 bases and J by 3 bases, with 10 bases between them. Written as DNA, the CDR3 is TGTGCCAGCTCACCAGCTTGGCAGGAAGAGACCCAGTACTTC. It codes for CASSPAWQEETQYF.

DNA of the CDR3: TGTGCCAGCAGCCACAAACCGGGGACAAACCGTAACTACGAGCAGTACTTC. This codes for CASSHKPGTNRNYEQYF. The rearrangement links TRBV14 to TRBJ2-7; the D gene is possibly TRBD1 (6 bases). The CDR3 covers 17 residues. V lost 3 bases, J lost 3 bases, and 21 bases lay in between. Germline V gene sequence: CDR1 SGHDN, CDR2 FVKESK. The full variable domain, completed using reference TRBV14 and TRBJ2-7, is EAGVTQFPSHSVIEKGQTVTLRCDPISGHDNLYWYRRVMGKEIKFLLHFVKESKQDESGMPNNRFLAERTGGTYSTLKVQPAELEDSGVYFCASSHKPGTNRNYEQYFGPGTRLTVT.

There are a few counts of this clone. The chain couples TRBV5-5 to TRBJ1-1, with D hard to call. The CDR3 runs 12 residues. CDR1 and CDR2 (germline): SGHKS, YYEKEE (reference sequence). V was clipped by 4 bases and J by 8 bases, with 12 bases between them. The CDR3 loop is CASSLTSLEAFF. The CDR3 DNA sequence: TGTGCCAGCAGCCTTACTTCGCTCGAAGCTTTCTTT.

This clone was detected a few times. This chain joins TRBV7-3 and TRBJ2-1; 7 nucleotides match TRBD1. CDR3 size: 15 residues. Unmatched junction bases numbered 7, after V lost 4 bases and J lost 4 bases. CDR1 is SGHTA and CDR2 is FQGTGA in the germline V gene. The CDR3 DNA reads as TGTGCCAGCAGCTCCACGGGACAGCCTTACAATGAGCAGTTCTTC. Protein sequence: CASSSTGQPYNEQFF.

Only a few counts were recorded for this clone. The V and J genes are TRBV25-1 and TRBJ2-5, with TRBD2 matching 9 bases. The CDR3 runs 16 residues. With 4 bases clipped from V and 4 bases from J, the junction kept 10 bases outside the gene matches. In germline, CDR1 is MGHDK, CDR2 SYGVNS. The CDR3, as DNA: TGTGCCAGCAGTGTCTTAGGGGCGGGAGGGGGAGAGACCCAGTACTTC. Translated, it gives CASSVLGAGGGETQYF.

This clone has more than one count but fewer than ten. CDR3 residues: CASSGQGGPDTQYF. The CDR3 bases are TGTGCCAGCTCCGGACAGGGAGGCCCAGATACGCAGTATTTT. The chain employs TRBV28 and TRBJ2-3; 8 bases are shared with TRBD1. CDR1 is MDHEN, CDR2 SYDVKM, per germline. The length of the CDR3 is 14 residues. J was trimmed by 4 bases and V by 8 bases; bases with no gene match: 8.

J is TRBJ2-4 and V is TRBV13; perhaps TRBD2 as D (5 bases). Germline values: CDR1 PRHDT, CDR2 FYEKMQ (reference sequence). Trimming took 1 base from V and 3 from J, leaving 10 bases between them. The CDR3 is made up of 15 amino acids. This CDR3 is CASSLERGGKNIQYF. The CDR3 nucleotides read TGTGCCAGCAGCTTAGAACGGGGTGGCAAAAACATTCAGTACTTC.

This sequence joins TRBV18 and TRBJ2-1, with D hard to call. The CDR3 spans 15 residues. V lost 6 bases and J 7 bases, leaving 19 bases between the germline ends. The V gene's germline CDR1 is KGHSH and CDR2 LQKENI. The CDR3 DNA reads as TGTGCCAGCTCTCCCACTCTCTTTATCGGGAATGAGCAGTTCTTC. This codes for CASSPTLFIGNEQFF.

This clone has only a few counts. The chain couples TRBV28 to TRBJ2-7; 8 positions match TRBD2. Trimming took 7 bases from V and 4 from J; bases not matched to a gene: 6. The CDR3 length is 13 residues. Per germline, CDR1 MDHEN and CDR2 SYDVKM. CDR3 loop: CASITSGQYEQYF. CDR3 DNA sequence: TGTGCCAGCATAACTAGCGGACAATACGAGCAGTACTTC.

A few counts support this clone. A junction boundary mismatches the germline segment, possibly from a read error. The rearrangement uses TRBV7-7 and TRBJ2-2; 8 nucleotides match TRBD1. CDR3 length: 15 amino acids. Germline V gives CDR1 SSHAT, CDR2 FNYEAQ (reference sequence). CDR3 coding DNA: TGTGCTAGCAGCCCCGGGACAGGGAACACCGGGGAGCTGTTTTTT. Translation: CASSPGTGNTGELFF.

This chain links TRBV7-3 with TRBJ1-2; TRBD1 agrees at 10 bases. There are 14 residues in the CDR3. From germline, CDR1 is SGHTA and CDR2 FQGTGA. V lost 4 bases, J lost 8 bases, and 7 bases stayed unmatched. CDR3 amino acids: CASSSGQGTGGYTF. As DNA, the CDR3 is TGTGCCAGCAGCTCGGGACAGGGGACAGGGGGCTACACCTTC.

The chain joins TRBV7-9 to TRBJ2-7, with 8 bases that match TRBD2. The CDR3 runs to 15 residues. Germline V CDR1 and CDR2: SEHNR, FQNEAQ (reference sequence). J gave up 2 bases and V 5 bases, and 8 bases lay outside the gene matches. CDR3 sequence (DNA): TGTGCCAGCAGCCAGACGGGACTAGGTACCTACGAGCAGTACTTC. Translating it yields CASSQTGLGTYEQYF.

This clone has just a few counts. V and J are TRBV9 and TRBJ2-1; a weak D match, TRBD2 (5 bases). V was cut by 8 bases and J by 6 bases, with 15 bases left in between. This CDR3 has 13 amino acids. The germline CDR1 and CDR2 sequences are SGDLS and YYNGEE. CDR3 DNA: TGTGCCAGTAGCACAGACTATCTCAATGAGCAGTTCTTC. It translates to CASSTDYLNEQFF.

V is TRBV27 and J is TRBJ2-1, with 11 bases aligning to TRBD2. Per germline, CDR1 MNHEY and CDR2 SMNVEV (reference sequence). The CDR3 runs 15 residues. Trimming cost V 8 bases and J 8 bases; bases outside gene matches: 11. The CDR3 protein is CASSYSGRGGHEQFF. The CDR3 nucleotides read TGTGCCAGCTCCTATAGCGGGAGGGGCGGTCATGAGCAGTTCTTC.

The chain is built from TRBV7-3 and TRBJ2-2; the D gene is possibly TRBD1 (5 bases). The germline V gene encodes CDR1 SGHTA and CDR2 FQGTGA. CDR3 length: 16 residues. V dropped 5 bases and J dropped 11 bases, with 24 bases sitting between them. The CDR3 DNA follows: TGTGCCAGCAGCCTAATGCCCCAGGGTGGAATGGGTGAGCTGTTTTTT. It codes for CASSLMPQGGMGELFF.

This clone was counted once. The rearrangement uses TRBV25-1 and TRBJ2-1, with D possibly TRBD2 on 6 matching bases. There are 18 residues in the CDR3. V was trimmed by 1 base and J by 4 bases, leaving 20 bases between them. Germline CDR1 MGHDK, CDR2 SYGVNS. The CDR3 coding sequence is TGTGCCAGCAGTGAATTGTCGGGGTTGGAGGGAGGTTACAATGAGCAGTTCTTC. Encoded protein: CASSELSGLEGGYNEQFF.

This chain connects TRBV15 to TRBJ1-1; D uncertain. Trimming removed 6 bases at V and 0 bases at J, with 17 bases between. There are 16 residues in the CDR3. CDR1 and CDR2 (germline): LNHNV, YYDKDF (reference sequence). The CDR3 DNA reads as TGTGCCACCAGACGCTCAGAGGGAGTGTTGAACACTGAAGCTTTCTTT. Its protein is CATRRSEGVLNTEAFF.

Only a few counts were recorded for this clone. V gene TRBV7-9 combines with J gene TRBJ2-4, with D uncertain. The CDR3 runs to 15 residues. Trimming took 6 bases from V and 8 from J, leaving 20 bases between them. Germline CDR1 and CDR2: SEHNR and FQNEAQ (reference sequence). In nucleotides, the CDR3 is TGTGCCAGCAGTCCGTTAAGTCCCCCCGGAGACATTCAGTACTTC. Translating it yields CASSPLSPPGDIQYF.

The chain's CDR3 is CASSYPVGWKGTELYQETQYF. The CDR3 DNA sequence: TGTGCCAGCAGCTATCCCGTGGGTTGGAAAGGAACAGAACTGTACCAAGAGACCCAGTACTTC. This sequence joins TRBV7-6 and TRBJ2-5; D gene uncertain. V lost 4 bases and J 0 bases, leaving 30 bases between the germline ends. Germline CDR1 SGHVS, CDR2 FNYEAQ. This CDR3 is 21 amino acids long.

In this sample, this clone turned up a few times. V gene TRBV7-2 combines with J gene TRBJ2-7; D is possibly TRBD2 (5 bases). The CDR3 runs to 14 residues. Germline V gives CDR1 SGHTA, CDR2 FQGNSA. V dropped 1 base and J dropped 3 bases, with 10 bases sitting between them. The CDR3 DNA reads TGTGCCAGCAGCTTAGTATTCGGGATCTACGAGCAGTACTTC. Translation: CASSLVFGIYEQYF.

The chain has TRBV4-1 and TRBJ1-4; D might be TRBD1 (5 bases). V lost 3 bases to trimming and J lost 5 bases, with 13 bases between them. The CDR3 loop spans 15 amino acids. Germline loops: CDR1 MGHRA, CDR2 YSYEKL. The CDR3 DNA reads as TGCGCCAGCAGCCAGCCGGACAAGATGAATGAAAAACTGTTTTTT. Its protein product is CASSQPDKMNEKLFF.

This chain joins TRBV19 and TRBJ2-1; the match to TRBD2 covers 13 bases. CDR3 length: 17 residues. Germline CDR1 LNHDA, CDR2 SQIVND (reference sequence). The J segment lost 6 bases and the V segment lost 5 bases, leaving 10 bases of the junction unmatched. CDR3 DNA: TGTGCCAGTAGTCTACTCCCGGGACTAGCGGGATCCAATGAGCAGTTCTTC. Its translation is CASSLLPGLAGSNEQFF.

The V and J genes are TRBV4-3 and TRBJ1-1; D is possibly TRBD1 (5 bases). The CDR3 consists of 14 residues. V was trimmed by 0 bases and J by 11 bases, leaving 16 bases between them. The germline V gene encodes CDR1 LGHNA and CDR2 YSLEER. In nucleotides, the CDR3 is TGCGCCAGCAGCCAAGATGTAGCCCCGACAGATGCTTTCTTT. This encodes CASSQDVAPTDAFF.

The gene calls are TRBV11-1 and TRBJ2-2, with 10 bases aligning to TRBD2. The CDR3 covers 18 residues. With V trimmed by 2 bases and J by 7 bases, 13 bases remained unmatched. Germline assignment: CDR1 SGHAT and CDR2 FQDESV (reference sequence). The CDR3 loop reads CASSLSRASGRDGGELFF. CDR3 DNA: TGTGCCAGCAGCTTATCCCGGGCTAGCGGGAGAGATGGCGGGGAGCTGTTTTTT. The entire variable domain, with the rest obtained from reference TRBV11-1 and TRBJ2-2, is as follows: EAEVAQSPRYKITEKSQAVAFWCDPISGHATLYWYRQILGQGPELLVQFQDESVVDDSQLPKDRFSAERLKGVDSTLKIQPAELGDSAMYLCASSLSRASGRDGGELFFGEGSRLTVL.

The chain has TRBV30 and TRBJ2-5; TRBD2 aligns across 13 bases. The V gene end was trimmed by 1 base and the J gene end by 5 bases; junction bases not matched to a gene: 7. CDR1 GTSNPN and CDR2 SVGIG come from the germline V gene (reference sequence). The CDR3 has 16 residues. CDR3 nucleotides: TGTGCCTGGAGTGCCGGGGGACTAGCGGGACGGGAGACCCAGTACTTC. Its translation is CAWSAGGLAGRETQYF.

V gene TRBV5-1 combines with J gene TRBJ2-7, with 7 bases aligning to TRBD2. Germline CDR1 and CDR2: SGHRS and YFSETQ. The CDR3 has 18 amino acids. Trimming cost V 0 bases and J 2 bases; bases outside gene matches: 14. The CDR3 is CASSLAGILGGGTYEQYF. The CDR3 nucleotides are TGCGCCAGCAGCTTGGCCGGTATTCTTGGCGGGGGAACCTACGAGCAGTACTTC.

V is TRBV7-9 and J is TRBJ2-5; 8 nucleotides line up with TRBD1. Germline assignment: CDR1 SEHNR and CDR2 FQNEAQ (reference sequence). The CDR3 totals 19 residues. J was trimmed by 3 bases and V by 0 bases; bases with no gene match: 15. The CDR3 DNA reads as TGTGCCAGCAGCTTAGCGCTGGACAGGGTCGCCCGAGTTAAAGAGACCCAGTACTTC. Its protein product is CASSLALDRVARVKETQYF.

This clone was seen a few times. V is TRBV2 and J is TRBJ1-1, with D possibly matching TRBD1 (5 bases). Germline CDR1 and CDR2: SNHLY and FYNNEI. This CDR3 is 15 amino acids long. V lost 0 bases, J lost 6 bases, and 14 bases lay in between. CDR3 sequence reads: CASSEAQDGIAEAFF. The CDR3 DNA is TGTGCCAGCAGTGAAGCACAGGACGGCATCGCTGAAGCTTTCTTT.

This clone has only a few counts. The chain is built from TRBV25-1 and TRBJ1-1; tentatively, D is TRBD1 (6 bases). The CDR3 sequence is 16 residues long. The V gene lost 3 bases and the J gene lost 6 bases, with 20 bases spanning the gap. Germline V lookup: CDR1 MGHDK, CDR2 SYGVNS. Here the CDR3 reads CASSDPTSGTPSEAFF. Here the CDR3 DNA reads TGTGCCAGCAGTGATCCAACCTCCGGGACACCTTCTGAAGCTTTCTTT.

The V call is TRBV5-1, the J call TRBJ1-2; no definite D call. The V and J ends lost 0 bases and 6 bases respectively, with 12 bases between them. The germline V gene encodes CDR1 SGHRS and CDR2 YFSETQ. This CDR3 is 14 amino acids long. The chain's CDR3 is CASSLEPTTNGYTF. CDR3 DNA: TGCGCCAGCAGCTTGGAGCCCACTACGAATGGCTACACCTTC.